Detailed here is one TCR beta chain. What it binds is unknown. The same CDR3 arises from other DNA sequences in this sample as well. This sample is part of a study of shared clonotypes between healthy human individuals. Regarding the study as a whole: Non-shared clonotypes displayed generation probabilities falling below those of clonotypes present in all four donors. Clonotype sharing among donors, it was expected, would be affected by sequencing depth.

In the original processing: Junction-only sequences without quality scores came from ImmunoSEQ, so filtering differed. Assay: immunoSEQ multiplex PCR; the TCRdb copy retains only in-frame clones and omits some. V and J calls and clone size come straight from that table; D and trimming were deduced from the DNA. The sample consists of about 2.2 million clones, about 93% of them appearing once. V lost 6 bases, J lost 1 base, and 10 bases lay in between. The CDR3 spans 13 residues. The germline V gene encodes CDR1 MDHEN and CDR2 SYDVKM. CD8 cells regarded as naive lacked CD45RO, were positively chosen for CCR7, and omitted terminally differentiated effector memory CD45RA+ cells.

The sequence came from a man younger than 35 in good health. Some clones in this sample may be carry-over from other donors' samples. The V call is TRBV28, the J call TRBJ2-7; D might be TRBD2 (6 bases). Sequenced: naive CD8+ T cells from PBMCs. CDR3 DNA sequence: TGTGCCAGCAGCCCGGGACTTTCCTACGAGCAGTACTTC. Encoded protein: CASSPGLSYEQYF.